Listed below are T cell receptor beta chains from one sample, sequenced in a study of T cells in Graves' hyperthyroidism and ophthalmopathy. Each CDR3 protein gets one entry after TCRdb re-called the multiplex PCR reads with MiXCR. Of about 360,000 distinct CDR3 sequences listed, less than 15% were seen once; the top ten hold around a tenth. Sequencing was performed on blood. These receptors originate from a woman under 30 with Graves' hyperthyroidism. CDR3s include the opening cysteine and the closing phenylalanine or tryptophan. The D gene is left open where the match is weak. Size tells how often a clone was seen (once, few, many) or the class of an expanded clone, and some rows leave it out.

v_call	clone_size	j_call	d_call	cdr3_length	cdr3_nt	cdr3_aa
TRBV2	many	TRBJ2-7	TRBD2	15	TGTGCCAGCAGTGGAGCTAGCGGGGCTAGCTACGAGCAGTACTTC	CASSGASGASYEQYF
TRBV28	-	TRBJ2-2	-	14	TGTGCCAGCTGGGCCGGGGGGCGAACCGGGGAGCTGTTTTTT	CASWAGGRTGELFF
TRBV27	many	TRBJ2-1	TRBD2	16	TGTGCCAGCAGTTTAGTCAGGGACTACTCCTACAATGAGCAGTTCTTC	CASSLVRDYSYNEQFF
TRBV6-1	many	TRBJ2-3	TRBD2	14	TGTGCCAGCAGTTCCGGACTAGCGGGAGATACGCAGTATTTT	CASSSGLAGDTQYF
TRBV7-9	many	TRBJ2-7	-	17	TGTGCCAGCAGCTTAGCTTTTCCAGGGGCCACAGGGAACGAGCAGTACTTC	CASSLAFPGATGNEQYF
TRBV7-2	many	TRBJ2-1	TRBD1	15	TGTGCCAGCAGATTCGGACAGGGTTACTACAATGAGCAGTTCTTC	CASRFGQGYYNEQFF
TRBV28	-	TRBJ1-1	TRBD1	15	TGTGCCAGCAGGCTAACAGGGGCCCAGAACACTGAAGCTTTCTTT	CASRLTGAQNTEAFF
TRBV7-2	many	TRBJ2-1	-	14	TGTGCCAGCAGCTTAGTGGGGGGGCCGAATGAGCAGTTCTTC	CASSLVGGPNEQFF
TRBV30	many	TRBJ2-7	TRBD2	15	TGTGCCTGGAGTGTTATTAGCGGGGGGACCTACGAGCAGTACTTC	CAWSVISGGTYEQYF
TRBV20-1	few	TRBJ1-1	-	11	TGCAGTGCTCATCCGGGACGTGAAGCTTTCTTT	CSAHPGREAFF
TRBV11-2	many	TRBJ1-4	TRBD1	20	TGTGCCAGCAGCTTCCCTGGGCCAACAGGGGGGCCTGCAACTAATGAAAAACTGTTTTTT	CASSFPGPTGGPATNEKLFF